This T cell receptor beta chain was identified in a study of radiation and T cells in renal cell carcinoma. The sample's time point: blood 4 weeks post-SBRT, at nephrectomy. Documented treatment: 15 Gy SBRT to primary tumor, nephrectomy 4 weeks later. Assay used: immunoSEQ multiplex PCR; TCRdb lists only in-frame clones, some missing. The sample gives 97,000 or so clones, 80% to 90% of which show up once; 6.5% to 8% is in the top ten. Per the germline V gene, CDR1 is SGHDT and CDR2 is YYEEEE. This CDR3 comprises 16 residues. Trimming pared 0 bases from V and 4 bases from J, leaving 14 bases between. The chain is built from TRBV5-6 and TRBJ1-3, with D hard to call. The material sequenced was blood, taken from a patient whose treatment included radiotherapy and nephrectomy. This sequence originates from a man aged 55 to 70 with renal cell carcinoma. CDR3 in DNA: TGTGCCAGCAGCTTGGGTCCTGAGCCCGGGGGAAACACCATATATTTT. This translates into CASSLGPEPGGNTIYF.